The table lists the clone carrying this T cell receptor (beta chain) with a count of one. Method: immunoSEQ multiplex PCR; TCRdb's copy keeps in-frame clones and lacks some. This repertoire shows a few hundred thousand clones, 83% found once; its top ten account for less than 7.5%. The sample comes from a study of blood T cell repertoires in COVID-19. At the level of the study: Sites across the United States, Italy and Spain contributed samples from acute and convalescent COVID-19.

The clonotype was recovered from a woman aged 45-65 years with acute or convalescent COVID-19. Sample: peripheral blood.

The CDR3 DNA reads TGTGCCAGCAGCGCCGAAACTTCTACCGGGGAGCTGTTTTTT. This sequence encodes CASSAETSTGELFF. V is TRBV3-1 (or the pseudogene TRBV3-2) and J is TRBJ2-2; no clear D gene. The CDR3 sequence is 14 residues long. CDR1 and CDR2 (germline): LGHDT, YNNKEL (reference sequence). The V gene lost 5 bases and the J gene lost 5 bases, with 12 bases spanning the gap.